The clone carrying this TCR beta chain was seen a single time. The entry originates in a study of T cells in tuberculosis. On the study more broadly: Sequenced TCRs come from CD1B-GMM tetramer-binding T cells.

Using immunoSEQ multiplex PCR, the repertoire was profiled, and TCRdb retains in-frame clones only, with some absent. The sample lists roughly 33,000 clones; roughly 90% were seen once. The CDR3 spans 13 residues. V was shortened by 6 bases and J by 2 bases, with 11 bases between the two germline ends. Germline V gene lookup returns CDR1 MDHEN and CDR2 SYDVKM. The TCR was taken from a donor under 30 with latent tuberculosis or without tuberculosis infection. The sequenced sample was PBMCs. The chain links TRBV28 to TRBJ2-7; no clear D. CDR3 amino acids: CASSRDLPYEQYF. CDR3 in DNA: TGTGCCAGCAGCCGCGATCTCCCCTACGAGCAGTACTTC. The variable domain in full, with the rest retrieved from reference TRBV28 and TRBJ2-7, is DVKVTQSSRYLVKRTGEKVFLECVQDMDHENMFWYRQDPGLGLRLIYFSYDVKMKEKGDIPEGYSVSREKKERFSLILESASTNQTSMYLCASSRDLPYEQYFGPGTRLTVT.